This TCR beta chain is drawn from a study of T cell changes during pregnancy in multiple sclerosis (dated by TCRdb to about 2019). Turning to the overall study: Changes in the T cell repertoire over the course of pregnancy were examined in this study in women with multiple sclerosis.

The method behind the library was the immunoSEQ multiplex PCR assay. This is the immuneACCESS table as TCRdb keeps it, with only in-frame sequences that have V and J called. A part of the clones is gone; compared with another copy, unresolved V genes explain less than half, and the rest is unexplained. The sample table records approximately 63,000 clones; 91% of these occur just once. The leading ten clones occupy roughly 2% of the sample. As for this clone: Its binding antigen is unknown. The sample holds no much larger clone one base away, and base qualities are not on file.

Reading from cysteine to phenylalanine, the CDR3 counts 18 amino acids. Just the 54-base CDR3 DNA is kept, in frame starting at base 1. The sequencing here drew on peripheral blood, taken in the third trimester of pregnancy. The TCR comes from a female donor in good health, enrolled as a control in a pregnancy study. Recombination linked TRBV21-1 to TRBJ1-2; the table's D call, TRBD1, has no DNA check behind it. TRBV21-1 corresponds to a pseudogene. Here the CDR3 is given as CASSSKGMATDTNYGYTF. The nucleotides read TGTGCCAGCAGTAGTAAGGGGATGGCGACAGACACTAACTATGGCTACACCTTC.